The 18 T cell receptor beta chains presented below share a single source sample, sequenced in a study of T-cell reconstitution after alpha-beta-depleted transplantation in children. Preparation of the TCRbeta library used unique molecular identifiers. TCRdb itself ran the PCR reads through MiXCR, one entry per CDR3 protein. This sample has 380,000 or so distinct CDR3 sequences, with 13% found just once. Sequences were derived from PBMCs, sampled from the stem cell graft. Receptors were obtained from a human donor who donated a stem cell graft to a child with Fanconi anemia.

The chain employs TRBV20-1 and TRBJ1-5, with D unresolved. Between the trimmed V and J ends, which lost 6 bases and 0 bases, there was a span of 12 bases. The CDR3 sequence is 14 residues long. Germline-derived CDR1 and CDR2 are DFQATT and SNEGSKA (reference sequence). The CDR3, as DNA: TGCAGTGCCCCGGATCTGTATAGCAATCAGCCCCAGCATTTT. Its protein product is CSAPDLYSNQPQHF.

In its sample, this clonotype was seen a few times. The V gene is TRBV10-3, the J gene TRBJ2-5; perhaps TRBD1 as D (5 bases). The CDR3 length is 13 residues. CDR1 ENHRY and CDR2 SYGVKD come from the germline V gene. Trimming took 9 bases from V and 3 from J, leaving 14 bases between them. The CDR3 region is CAISEVGEETQYF. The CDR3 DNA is TGTGCCATTTCCGAGGTAGGGGAAGAGACCCAGTACTTC.

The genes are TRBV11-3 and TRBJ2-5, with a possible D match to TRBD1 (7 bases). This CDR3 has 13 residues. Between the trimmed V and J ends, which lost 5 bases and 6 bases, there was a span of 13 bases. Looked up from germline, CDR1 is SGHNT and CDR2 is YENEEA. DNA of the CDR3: TGTGCCAGCAGCCCGACAGGGAGGCAGACCCAGTACTTC. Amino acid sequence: CASSPTGRQTQYF.

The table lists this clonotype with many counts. The CDR3 protein is CATSRTESSYEQYF. In DNA form, the CDR3 reads TGTGCCACCTCCCGGACTGAAAGCTCCTACGAGCAGTACTTC. This chain joins TRBV2 and TRBJ2-7; tentatively, D is TRBD2 (5 bases). The germline V gene encodes CDR1 SNHLY and CDR2 FYNNEI. Trimming removed 10 bases at V and 0 bases at J, with 16 bases between. There are 14 residues in the CDR3.

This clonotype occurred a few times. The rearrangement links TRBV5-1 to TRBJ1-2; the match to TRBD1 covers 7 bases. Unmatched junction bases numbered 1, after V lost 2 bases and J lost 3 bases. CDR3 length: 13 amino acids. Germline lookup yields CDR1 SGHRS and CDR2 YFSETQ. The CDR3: CASSFGTDYGYTF. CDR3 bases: TGCGCCAGCAGCTTCGGGACAGACTATGGCTACACCTTC.

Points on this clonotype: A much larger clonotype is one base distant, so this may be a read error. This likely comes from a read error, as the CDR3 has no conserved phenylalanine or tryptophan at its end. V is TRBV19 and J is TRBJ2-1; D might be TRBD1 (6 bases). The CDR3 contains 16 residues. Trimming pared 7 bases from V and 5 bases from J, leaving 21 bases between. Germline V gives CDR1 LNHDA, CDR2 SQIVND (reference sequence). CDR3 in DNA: TGTGCCAGTACTAGGGGGTATAACAGTTTGGACAATGAGCAGTTCTGC. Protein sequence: CASTRGYNSLDNEQFC.

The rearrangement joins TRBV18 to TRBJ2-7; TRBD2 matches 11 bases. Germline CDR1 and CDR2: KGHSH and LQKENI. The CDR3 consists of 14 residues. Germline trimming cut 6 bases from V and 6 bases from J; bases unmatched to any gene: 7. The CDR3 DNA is TGTGCCAGCTCCCCTAAGACTAGCGGGGCCGAGCAGTACGTC. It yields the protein CASSPKTSGAEQYV.

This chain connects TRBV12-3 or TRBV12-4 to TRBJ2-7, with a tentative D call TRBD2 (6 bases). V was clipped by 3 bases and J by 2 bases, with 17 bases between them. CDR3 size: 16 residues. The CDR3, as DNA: TGTGCCAGCAGTTTGGGGCAGGCGTCGGGGGCCTACGAGCAGTACTTC. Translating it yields CASSLGQASGAYEQYF.

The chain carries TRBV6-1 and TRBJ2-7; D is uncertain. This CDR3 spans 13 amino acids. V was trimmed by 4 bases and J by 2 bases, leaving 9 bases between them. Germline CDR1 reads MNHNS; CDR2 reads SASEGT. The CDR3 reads CASSGATTYEQYF. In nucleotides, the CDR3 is TGTGCCAGCAGTGGGGCCACGACCTACGAGCAGTACTTC.

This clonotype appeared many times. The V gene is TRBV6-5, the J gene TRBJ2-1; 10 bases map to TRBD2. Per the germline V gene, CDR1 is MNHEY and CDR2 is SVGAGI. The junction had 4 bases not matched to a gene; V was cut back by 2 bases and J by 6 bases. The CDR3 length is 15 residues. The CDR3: CASSYGLAVGNEQFF. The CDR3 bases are TGTGCCAGCAGTTACGGACTAGCGGTGGGCAATGAGCAGTTCTTC.

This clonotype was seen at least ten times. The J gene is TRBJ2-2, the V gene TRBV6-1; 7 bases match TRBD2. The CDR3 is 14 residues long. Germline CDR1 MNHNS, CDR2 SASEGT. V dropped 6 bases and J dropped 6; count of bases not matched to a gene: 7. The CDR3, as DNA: TGTGCCAGCAGCCGCCCGGGAGGTTCCGGGGAGCTGTTTTTT. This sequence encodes CASSRPGGSGELFF.

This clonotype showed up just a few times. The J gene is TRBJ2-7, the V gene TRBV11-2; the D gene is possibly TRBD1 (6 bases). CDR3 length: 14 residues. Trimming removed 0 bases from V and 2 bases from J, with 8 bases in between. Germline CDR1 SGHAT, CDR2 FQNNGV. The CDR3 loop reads CASSLDTGTYEQYF. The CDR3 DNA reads TGTGCCAGCAGCTTAGATACAGGGACCTACGAGCAGTACTTC.

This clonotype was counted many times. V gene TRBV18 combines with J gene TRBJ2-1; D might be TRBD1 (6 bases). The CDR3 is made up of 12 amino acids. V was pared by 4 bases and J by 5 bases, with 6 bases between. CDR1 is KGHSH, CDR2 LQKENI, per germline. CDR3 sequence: CASSRTDNEQFF. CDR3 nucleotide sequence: TGTGCCAGCTCACGGACAGACAATGAGCAGTTCTTC.

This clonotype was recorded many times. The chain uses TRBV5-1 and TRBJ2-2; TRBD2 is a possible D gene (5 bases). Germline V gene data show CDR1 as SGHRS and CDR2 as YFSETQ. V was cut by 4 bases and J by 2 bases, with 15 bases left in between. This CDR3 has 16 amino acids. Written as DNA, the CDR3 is TGCGCCAGCAGCGAACAGCCCGGGGAAAACACCGGGGAGCTGTTTTTT. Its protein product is CASSEQPGENTGELFF.

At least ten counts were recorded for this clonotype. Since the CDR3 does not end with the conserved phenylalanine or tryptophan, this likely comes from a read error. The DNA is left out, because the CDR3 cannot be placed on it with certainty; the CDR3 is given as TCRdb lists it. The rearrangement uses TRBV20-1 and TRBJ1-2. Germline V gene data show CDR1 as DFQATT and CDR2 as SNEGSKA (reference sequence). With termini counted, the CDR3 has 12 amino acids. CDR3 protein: CSARDLRKTLFL.

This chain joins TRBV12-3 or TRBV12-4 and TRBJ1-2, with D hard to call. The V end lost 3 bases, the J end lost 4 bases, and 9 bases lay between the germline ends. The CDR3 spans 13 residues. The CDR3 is CASSFLRSYGYTF. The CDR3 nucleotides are TGTGCCAGCAGTTTCCTCAGGTCCTATGGCTACACCTTC.

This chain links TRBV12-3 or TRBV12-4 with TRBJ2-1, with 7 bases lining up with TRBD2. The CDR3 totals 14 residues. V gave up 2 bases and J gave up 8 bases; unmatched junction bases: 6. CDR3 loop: CASSLSGGWDEQFF. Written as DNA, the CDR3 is TGTGCCAGCAGTTTATCGGGGGGTTGGGATGAGCAGTTCTTC.

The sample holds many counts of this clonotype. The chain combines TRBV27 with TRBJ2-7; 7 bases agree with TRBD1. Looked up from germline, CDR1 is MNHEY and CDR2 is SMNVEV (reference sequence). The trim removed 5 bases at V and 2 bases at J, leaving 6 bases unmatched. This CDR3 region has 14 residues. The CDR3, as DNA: TGTGCCAGCAGTCTCAGGGGGTCCACCTACGAGCAGTACTTC. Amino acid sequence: CASSLRGSTYEQYF.